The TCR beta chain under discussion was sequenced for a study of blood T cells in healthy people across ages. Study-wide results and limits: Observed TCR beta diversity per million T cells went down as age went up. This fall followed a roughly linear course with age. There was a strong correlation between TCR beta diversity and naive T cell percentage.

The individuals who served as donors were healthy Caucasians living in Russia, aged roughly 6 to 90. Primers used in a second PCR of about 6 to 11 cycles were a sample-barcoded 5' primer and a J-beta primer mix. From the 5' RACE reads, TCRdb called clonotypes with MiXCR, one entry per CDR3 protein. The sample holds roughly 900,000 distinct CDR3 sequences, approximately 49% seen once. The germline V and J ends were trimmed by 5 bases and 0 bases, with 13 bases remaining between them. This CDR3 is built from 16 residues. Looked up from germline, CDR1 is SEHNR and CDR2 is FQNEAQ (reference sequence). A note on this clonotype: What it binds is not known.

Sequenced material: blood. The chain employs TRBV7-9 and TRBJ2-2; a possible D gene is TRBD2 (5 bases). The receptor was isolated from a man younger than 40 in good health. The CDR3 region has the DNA TGTGCCAGCAGCCCGCGGGCTGCTGCGAACACCGGGGAGCTGTTTTTT. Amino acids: CASSPRAAANTGELFF.